The T cell receptor (beta chain) described here comes from a study of control samples from healthy donors and cancer patients. V lost 4 bases to trimming and J lost 0 bases; unmatched junction nucleotides: 5. The CDR3 is made up of 15 amino acids. CDR1 is LGHDT, CDR2 YNNKEL, per germline (reference sequence). Data came from immunoSEQ multiplex PCR; TCRdb stores just in-frame clones and leaves some out. The repertoire holds over 150,000 clones, more than 80% seen once, with more than 1.3% in the top ten. Sequenced sample: blood. The clonotype was recovered from a man aged 25-40 years in good health. The chain uses TRBV3-1 (or the pseudogene TRBV3-2) and TRBJ1-1, with 7 bases lining up with TRBD1. CDR3 sequence (DNA): TGTGCCAGCAGCCTGGGACAGTTTTTGAACACTGAAGCTTTCTTT. It codes for CASSLGQFLNTEAFF.